This TCR beta chain was recorded in a study of shared clonotypes between healthy human individuals. Overall study: A couple of women and a few men aged 18 to 49 made up the donors.

DNA from unsorted PBMC was sequenced on ten immunoSEQ deep assay plates. Authors' processing steps: Junction-only immunoSEQ data arrived without quality scores, meaning filtering differed. Sequenced by immunoSEQ multiplex PCR; TCRdb stores in-frame clones only, minus some. V, J and clone size are taken as reported in that table, and D and trimming were inferred from the DNA itself. The repertoire holds about 490,000 clones, with 76% as singletons. This clone was observed at least ten times. Germline lookup yields CDR1 LNHDA and CDR2 SQIVND (reference sequence). The CDR3 is made up of 16 amino acids. Germline trimming cut 5 bases from V and 5 bases from J; bases unmatched to any gene: 6.

Sequenced: PBMCs. The sequence was obtained from a woman aged 40 to 49 in good health. Some clones in this sample may be carry-over from other donors' samples. The J gene is TRBJ2-3, the V gene TRBV19; 14 nucleotides match TRBD2. The CDR3 nucleotides read TGTGCCAGTAGTCCACGACTAGCGGGAGGGGTAGATACGCAGTATTTT. Translation: CASSPRLAGGVDTQYF.